This T cell receptor beta chain was retrieved from a study of identical twins (dated by TCRdb to about 2016). Describing the broader study: TCR alpha and beta repertoires from monozygotic twins, unrelated adults of various ages and cord blood were deep-sequenced to test whether fetal clonotypes persist. Replicate twin experiments were performed at different times using different library preparation protocols to rule out contamination. Overall results and qualifications from the work: Fewer insertions were carried by abundant cord blood beta clonotypes, a similar but weaker trend appeared in young adult naive repertoires, and no such trend appeared in memory repertoires. A weaker excess of twin sharing was found in beta out-of-frame sequences because the signal-to-noise ratio was lowered by fewer shared sequences. Compared with coincidental sharing between unrelated individuals, out-of-frame TCR alpha sequences shared between twins had an excess of sequences with low generation probability. Conclusions relied on cross-sectional statistical analysis, since the same donors could not be followed over many years. Out-of-frame TCR alpha sharing in monozygotic twins was systematically underestimated by recombination models, whereas sharing between unrelated individuals was in agreement with the recombination models. Invariant T cells such as MAIT and iNKT could partly confound zero-insertion analyses, although diverse VJ usage argued against such confounding for most clonotypes.

Library construction relied on 5' RACE. The instrument was an Illumina HiSeq 2000. A universal primer binding site was introduced by template switching, and a unique molecular identifier was present in the final cDNA, enabling accurate counting of TCR cDNA molecules. Specific primers in the conserved constant-segment region were used to synthesize first-strand cDNA for TCR alpha and beta chains. To control for contamination, each cDNA library was double barcoded with a SMART-Mk sample barcode plus Illumina barcodes. Two successive PCR steps introduced TruSeq adapter sequences along with Illumina sample barcodes. The Illumina HiSeq platform was used with custom primers to sequence TCR alpha and beta cDNA libraries. Concerning the study's data processing: MiGEC processed the raw reads to extract unique molecular identifiers, while MiXCR was used to determine the CDR3 positions. Recombination models were inferred per individual with the repgenHMM and IGoR tools using an EM algorithm. The analysis of shared clonotypes was done with the tcR package in R, with sharing normalized by the product of cloneset sizes. To study raw recombination free of thymic and clonal selection effects, out-of-frame nonproductive sequences were analyzed. TCRdb took the public reads, trimmed them with fastp at Q25, ran MiXCR for clone calling and kept in-frame beta chains. Every entry covers one CDR3 protein and lists the most common genes and DNA from its rows. TCRdb's processing, not the authors', yielded these V and J calls. For this sample the table gives 1,800,000 or so distinct CDR3 sequences, of which around a third were detected only once. Roughly 0.3% of the sample rests with the top ten.

Every donor was a healthy Caucasian. The CDR3 covers 13 residues, taking in both the cysteine and the phenylalanine. Only CDR3 DNA remains: 39 bases, in frame from the first base. Taken from the germline V gene, the CDR1 and CDR2 loops are ENHRY and SYGVKD. The germline V end is reduced by 9 bases and the J end by 1 base; junction bases left unmatched: 5. As for this clonotype: No cognate antigen has been identified for it. No quality values exist for individual bases; no much larger clone is one base distant.

Sequences were obtained from cord blood. This sequence uses TRBV10-3 and TRBJ1-1; the junction holds 7 bases that match TRBD1. The receptor comes from a newborn girl in good health. The CDR3 loop reads CAISTGPNTEAFF. The nucleotides are TGTGCCATTTCGACAGGGCCGAACACTGAAGCTTTCTTT.